The 25 T cell receptor beta chains below were found in one sample sequenced in a study of blood T cell repertoires in COVID-19. The assay was immunoSEQ multiplex PCR, and TCRdb's table has in-frame clones only and misses some. The sample contains 220,000 or so clones, 84% of which appear only once. The specimen was peripheral blood. The source of these receptors is an older woman with acute or convalescent COVID-19.

The chain is built from TRBV5-1 and TRBJ2-6; maybe TRBD1 (6 bases). The germline CDR1 and CDR2 sequences are SGHRS and YFSETQ. The CDR3 consists of 15 residues. The V end was cut by 7 bases, the J end by 0 bases, with 11 bases between. The CDR3 coding sequence is TGCGCCAGCCGACAGGCTATCTCTGGGGCCAACGTCCTGACTTTC. Translation: CASRQAISGANVLTF.

There are a few counts of this clone. The chain has TRBV7-2 and TRBJ1-1; D possibly corresponds to TRBD1 (6 bases). Trimming shortened V by 5 bases and J by 4 bases, and 14 bases separated the two germline ends. The CDR3 is 14 residues long. CDR1 SGHTA and CDR2 FQGNSA come from the germline V gene. This CDR3 is CASSPPGGRTEAFF. For the CDR3, the DNA is TGTGCCAGCAGCCCCCCGGGGGGGCGCACTGAAGCTTTCTTT.

The rearrangement links TRBV4-3 to TRBJ1-2, with D perhaps TRBD1 (6 bases). This CDR3 is built from 13 residues. CDR1 and CDR2 (germline): LGHNA, YSLEER. Trimming removed 1 base at V and 9 bases at J, with 12 bases between. As DNA, the CDR3 is TGCGCCAGCAGCCAAGGAGGGGGGGAGCGCTACACCTTC. Its protein product is CASSQGGGERYTF.

This CDR3 is CASSTRWDREAFF. DNA for the CDR3: TGTGCCAGCAGCACTAGATGGGACAGAGAAGCTTTCTTT. The V and J genes are TRBV6-5 and TRBJ1-1, with 7 bases lining up with TRBD1. V shed 6 bases, J shed 8 bases, and the junction held 9 bases outside the gene matches. Germline V gene data show CDR1 as MNHEY and CDR2 as SVGAGI. The CDR3 covers 13 residues.

The chain employs TRBV7-3 and TRBJ2-1; 10 positions match TRBD2. J gave up 8 bases and V 5 bases, and 12 bases lay outside the gene matches. Germline V gene lookup returns CDR1 SGHTA and CDR2 FQGTGA. This CDR3 region has 16 residues. Written as DNA, the CDR3 is TGTGCCAGCAGCCCAAGGGCTGGACTAGCGGTCTATGAGCAGTTCTTC. Translating gives CASSPRAGLAVYEQFF.

This clone was observed once. The chain employs TRBV7-2 and TRBJ1-1; no clear D gene. Trimming took off 3 bases at V and 0 bases at J, with 2 bases between the two ends. The germline gives CDR1 SGHTA, CDR2 FQGNSA. The CDR3 runs to 12 residues. The CDR3 reads CASSFVNTEAFF. The CDR3 region has the DNA TGTGCCAGCAGCTTCGTGAACACTGAAGCTTTCTTT.

The V call is TRBV19, the J call TRBJ1-1; D remains unclear. V dropped 8 bases and J dropped 0 bases, with 10 bases sitting between them. Per the germline V gene, CDR1 is LNHDA and CDR2 is SQIVND (reference sequence). The CDR3 is 13 residues long. CDR3 nucleotide sequence: TGTGCCAGTGAGGTAGCGATGAACACTGAAGCTTTCTTT. Translated: CASEVAMNTEAFF.

This rearrangement joins TRBV24-1 to TRBJ2-1; TRBD1 matches 7 bases. The CDR3 sequence is 16 residues long. The J segment lost 4 bases and the V segment lost 1 base, leaving 6 bases of the junction unmatched. Germline CDR1 KGHDR, CDR2 SFDVKD. This chain's CDR3 is CATSDLPDRSYNEQFF. The CDR3 DNA follows: TGTGCCACCAGTGATTTACCGGACAGGTCTTACAATGAGCAGTTCTTC.

The chain employs TRBV5-4 and TRBJ2-5; no clear D. CDR1 and CDR2 (germline): SGHNT, YYREEE (reference sequence). The CDR3 runs 13 residues. V lost 3 bases to trimming and J lost 6 bases, with 12 bases between them. The CDR3 spells CASSSRASKTQYF. In nucleotides, the CDR3 is TGTGCCAGCAGCTCTCGAGCATCCAAGACCCAGTACTTC.

This clone was seen a few times. The CDR3 DNA reads as TGTGCCAGCAGTACATACACCGGGGAGCTGTTTTTT. This gives the protein CASSTYTGELFF. The V call is TRBV2, the J call TRBJ2-2; D gene unclear. The V and J ends lost 5 bases and 3 bases respectively, with 4 bases between them. This CDR3 has 12 amino acids. Germline lookup yields CDR1 SNHLY and CDR2 FYNNEI. Based on the CDR3 plus reference TRBV2 and TRBJ2-2, the full variable domain is EPEVTQTPSHQVTQMGQEVILRCVPISNHLYFYWYRQILGQKVEFLVSFYNNEISEKSEIFDDQFSVERPDGSNFTLKIRSTKLEDSAMYFCASSTYTGELFFGEGSRLTVL.

The chain couples TRBV4-1 to TRBJ1-2; tentatively, D is TRBD1 (5 bases). V lost 3 bases to trimming and J lost 7 bases, with 12 bases between them. The CDR3 consists of 13 residues. From germline, CDR1 is MGHRA and CDR2 YSYEKL. DNA of the CDR3: TGCGCCAGCAGCCACCAGGGTTCCGCTGGCTACACCTTC. It yields the protein CASSHQGSAGYTF.

The count of this clone is one. The chain recombines TRBV5-1 with TRBJ1-2; D gene unclear. Per the germline V gene, CDR1 is SGHRS and CDR2 is YFSETQ. The length of the CDR3 is 13 residues. V was trimmed by 0 bases and J by 4 bases, leaving 7 bases between them. Here the CDR3 reads CASSLEEIYGYTF. CDR3 bases: TGCGCCAGCAGCTTGGAAGAGATCTATGGCTACACCTTC.

This clone was observed a few times. The CDR3 sequence: CASSAKFPGQAFSNQPQHF. The CDR3 DNA follows: TGTGCCAGTAGTGCCAAGTTCCCGGGACAGGCGTTTAGCAATCAGCCCCAGCATTTT. The rearrangement joins TRBV19 to TRBJ1-5; TRBD1 matches at 8 bases. V lost 5 bases and J lost 0; bases outside the gene matches: 15. This CDR3 has 19 residues. Per germline, CDR1 LNHDA and CDR2 SQIVND (reference sequence). Together with reference TRBV19 and TRBJ1-5, the CDR3 gives the full variable domain: DGGITQSPKYLFRKEGQNVTLSCEQNLNHDAMYWYRQDPGQGLRLIYYSQIVNDFQKGDIAEGYSVSREKKESFPLTVTSAQKNPTAFYLCASSAKFPGQAFSNQPQHFGDGTRLSIL.

This sequence joins TRBV3-1 (or the pseudogene TRBV3-2) and TRBJ1-6; D not resolved. V lost 4 bases, J lost 5 bases, and 6 bases lay in between. This CDR3 spans 13 amino acids. Germline CDR1 is LGHDT and CDR2 is YNNKEL (reference sequence). DNA for the CDR3: TGTGCCAGCAGCCCGCCGGATAATTCACCCCTCCACTTT. It codes for CASSPPDNSPLHF.

This chain connects TRBV5-4 to TRBJ2-1; 14 bases agree with TRBD2. The ends lost 4 bases at V and 5 bases at J; junction bases unmatched: 5. This CDR3 comprises 16 residues. Looked up from germline, CDR1 is SGHNT and CDR2 is YYREEE (reference sequence). The CDR3 DNA follows: TGTGCCAGCAGCGCCCGACTAGCGGGGGGGAACAATGAGCAGTTCTTC. This sequence encodes CASSARLAGGNNEQFF.

The chain combines TRBV6-5 with TRBJ1-1; a weak D match, TRBD1 (6 bases). The CDR3 length is 13 residues. CDR1 is MNHEY, CDR2 SVGAGI, per germline. Trimming took off 7 bases at V and 3 bases at J, with 12 bases between the two ends. The CDR3 region is CASNRNRDTEAFF. DNA of the CDR3: TGTGCCAGCAATAGGAACAGGGACACTGAAGCTTTCTTT.

J is TRBJ2-3 and V is TRBV10-3; unclear D gene. From germline, CDR1 is ENHRY and CDR2 SYGVKD. Trimming shortened V by 2 bases and J by 6 bases, and 9 bases separated the two germline ends. The CDR3 has 13 residues. CDR3 sequence reads: CAISETPGDTQYF. CDR3 sequence (DNA): TGTGCCATCAGTGAGACTCCCGGGGATACGCAGTATTTT.

The chain links TRBV5-5 to TRBJ2-5; TRBD1 matches 10 bases. Germline values: CDR1 SGHKS, CDR2 YYEKEE (reference sequence). With 3 bases clipped from V and 5 bases from J, the junction kept 7 bases outside the gene matches. This CDR3 has 15 residues. CDR3 bases: TGTGCCAGCAGCTCCTGGACAGGGGGTAACGAGACCCAGTACTTC. It specifies CASSSWTGGNETQYF.

This clone was seen a handful of times. The chain employs TRBV18 and TRBJ2-7; the D is unclear. Per the germline V gene, CDR1 is KGHSH and CDR2 is LQKENI. Deletions cut 5 bases from V and 3 bases from J, with 11 bases between. The CDR3 length is 13 residues. CDR3 protein: CASSFSPGYEQYF. The CDR3 DNA reads TGTGCCAGCTCATTCTCCCCGGGCTACGAGCAGTACTTC.

This clone was seen more than once but under ten times. V gene TRBV28 combines with J gene TRBJ2-7; D ambiguous. The CDR3 consists of 13 residues. CDR1 is MDHEN and CDR2 is SYDVKM in the germline V gene. V lost 7 bases to trimming and J lost 3 bases, with 13 bases between them. The DNA for the CDR3 is TGTGCCAGCACCTTACAGATTGGCTACGAGCAGTACTTC. It codes for CASTLQIGYEQYF.

This clone has a handful of counts. A junction end diverges from the germline sequence, so it may reflect a read error. The chain combines TRBV19 with TRBJ1-2; 7 bases are a match to TRBD1. The CDR3 contains 14 residues. Per the germline V gene, CDR1 is LNHDA and CDR2 is SQIVND (reference sequence). The CDR3 sequence is CASSLEGAHYGYTF. The CDR3 region has the DNA TGTGCCAGTAGTCTAGAGGGGGCCCACTATGGCTACACCTTC.

For the CDR3, the DNA is TGTGCCAGCAGTTATAGCGGGGAAGGTGGGGATGAGCAGTTCTTC. Its translation is CASSYSGEGGDEQFF. This rearrangement joins TRBV6-2 or TRBV6-3 to TRBJ2-1; 8 nucleotides agree with TRBD2. Germline V gene lookup returns CDR1 MNHEY and CDR2 SVGEGT. There are 15 residues in the CDR3. Trimming cost V 3 bases and J 8 bases; bases outside gene matches: 9.

CDR3: CASNGQDYGYTF. CDR3 in DNA: TGTGCCAGCAACGGACAGGACTATGGCTACACCTTC. The chain couples TRBV9 to TRBJ1-2; 7 bases fit TRBD1. The CDR3 extends over 12 amino acids. The germline CDR1 and CDR2 sequences are SGDLS and YYNGEE. Trimming took 6 bases from V and 3 from J; bases not matched to a gene: 2.

This chain connects TRBV6-6 to TRBJ1-1, with D unclear. Between the trimmed V and J ends, which lost 8 bases and 7 bases, there was a span of 17 bases. The CDR3 covers 13 residues. Per germline, CDR1 MNHNY and CDR2 SVGAGI (reference sequence). DNA for the CDR3: TGTGCCAGCCAAGAGGTGGGTTCTGGTGAAGCTTTCTTT. Protein: CASQEVGSGEAFF.

J is TRBJ1-5 and V is TRBV4-1, with 7 bases lining up with TRBD1. This CDR3 comprises 17 residues. Trimming at V came to 2 bases and at J to 1 base, leaving 8 bases not matched to a gene. Germline V gives CDR1 MGHRA, CDR2 YSYEKL. The DNA for the CDR3 is TGCGCCAGCAGCCAATCTTCAGGGGGGATAAGCAATCAGCCCCAGCATTTT. Its translation is CASSQSSGGISNQPQHF.